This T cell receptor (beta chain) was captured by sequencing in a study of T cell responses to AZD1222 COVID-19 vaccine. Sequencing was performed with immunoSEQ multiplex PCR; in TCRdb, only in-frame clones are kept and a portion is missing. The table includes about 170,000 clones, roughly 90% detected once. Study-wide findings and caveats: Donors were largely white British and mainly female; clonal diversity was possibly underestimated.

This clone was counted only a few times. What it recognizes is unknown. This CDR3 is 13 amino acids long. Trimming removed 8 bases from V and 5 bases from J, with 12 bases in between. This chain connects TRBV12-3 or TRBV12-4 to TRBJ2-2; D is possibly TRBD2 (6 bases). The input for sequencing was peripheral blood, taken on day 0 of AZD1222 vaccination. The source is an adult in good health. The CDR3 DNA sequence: TGTGCCAGCGCGGGGCTAGAGACCGGGGAGCTGTTTTTT. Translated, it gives CASAGLETGELFF.